This T cell receptor beta chain was found in a study of blood T cells in healthy people across ages. For the second PCR, which ran for roughly 6 to 11 cycles, a sample-barcoded 5' primer and a J-beta primer mix were used. TCRdb re-called the 5' RACE reads with MiXCR, one entry per CDR3 protein. The data show about 1,400,000 distinct CDR3 sequences, roughly 40% seen once. This clonotype was counted at least ten times. The specimen sequenced was blood. This sequence was found in a woman younger than 35 in good health.

The CDR3 DNA sequence: TGCAGCGTATCCGGGACAATCCAAGAGACCCAGTACTTC. Translation: CSVSGTIQETQYF. This rearrangement joins TRBV29-1 to TRBJ2-5; a weak D match, TRBD1 (6 bases). Germline lookup yields CDR1 SQVTM and CDR2 ANQGSEA. V was clipped by 6 bases and J by 1 base, with 12 bases between them. The CDR3 sequence is 13 residues long.